The clone carrying this TCR beta chain was seen just once. The antigen remains unidentified. PCR used 60 Vbeta primers and 13 Jbeta primers. The method was immunoSEQ multiplex PCR; TCRdb's version includes in-frame clones alone and lacks a portion of them. The data contain about 180,000 clones, around three quarters of them singletons. Per germline, CDR1 WSHSY and CDR2 SAAADI. The V end lost 8 bases, the J end lost 4 bases, and 14 bases lay between the germline ends. The CDR3 contains 13 residues. The entry originates in a study of cytomegalovirus exposure and HLA in healthy donors. Whole-study results and caveats: About 87% or about 30% of the time was how often most TCR beta V segments were productive, according to an earlier analysis.

This rearrangement joins TRBV10-2 to TRBJ1-2; D not resolved. The material sequenced was PBMCs. This TCR was sampled from a woman in her forties in good health and CMV-seronegative. CDR3: CASLADRGYGYTF. CDR3 DNA: TGCGCCAGCTTAGCCGACCGCGGCTATGGCTACACCTTC.